This paragraph covers one T cell receptor (beta chain) sequence. The data derive from a study of blood T cells in healthy people across ages. A second about 6 to 11 cycle PCR used barcoded and J-beta primers. One entry per CDR3 protein, called by TCRdb with MiXCR from the 5' RACE reads. Of 660,000 or so distinct CDR3 sequences in the sample, 58% were seen once. The CDR3 length is 13 residues. V lost 0 bases and J lost 4; bases outside the gene matches: 2. Germline V gene lookup returns CDR1 DFQATT and CDR2 SNEGSKA (reference sequence). This clonotype originated in a man aged 55-75 years in good health. The chain has TRBV20-1 and TRBJ1-2, with 7 nucleotides matching TRBD1. The sequencing sample was made of blood. The CDR3 bases are TGCAGTGCTAGAGATGGGACAGTCTATGGCTACACCTTC. It encodes CSARDGTVYGYTF.